These 10 T cell receptor beta chains share one sample of origin, sequenced in a study of PD-L1 blockade in urothelial cancer. Time point defined: peripheral blood 6 weeks after treatment start. Clones were sequenced by immunoSEQ multiplex PCR, and TCRdb holds only the in-frame ones, with some missing. The data hold roughly 120,000 clones, with 80% to 95% observed a single time. Sequencing was performed on PBMCs, taken around atezolizumab (anti-PD-L1) treatment. These receptors originate from a man aged 55 to 70 with urothelial cancer.

This chain links TRBV5-1 with TRBJ2-3; D is possibly TRBD1 (6 bases). V lost 4 bases to trimming and J lost 4 bases, with 13 bases between them. This CDR3 spans 14 amino acids. Looked up from germline, CDR1 is SGHRS and CDR2 is YFSETQ. The DNA for the CDR3 is TGCGCCAGCAGCCTTGCACAGGGTGCAGATACGCAGTATTTT. Amino acid sequence: CASSLAQGADTQYF.

This chain uses TRBV28 with TRBJ2-1; 10 bases map to TRBD2. V was pared by 5 bases and J by 7 bases, with 11 bases of the junction left unmatched. Germline assignment: CDR1 MDHEN and CDR2 SYDVKM. The length of the CDR3 is 16 residues. The CDR3, as DNA: TGTGCCAGCAGTGGAGGCATAGCGGGAGGTTGGAATGAGCAGTTCTTC. Protein: CASSGGIAGGWNEQFF.

The chain joins TRBV7-2 to TRBJ2-1; unclear D gene. This CDR3 is 16 amino acids long. Germline lookup yields CDR1 SGHTA and CDR2 FQGNSA. Deletions cut 1 base from V and 6 bases from J, with 16 bases between. Here the CDR3 DNA reads TGTGCCAGCAGCTTAGTAGGCGGAGCCAAAATCAATGAGCAGTTCTTC. The encoded protein is CASSLVGGAKINEQFF.

The rearrangement joins TRBV2 to TRBJ2-5; D call uncertain. The CDR3 covers 14 residues. CDR1 and CDR2 from the germline V gene are SNHLY and FYNNEI. V lost 3 bases and J lost 4, with 12 bases in between. The CDR3 sequence is CASSESSWRETQYF. The CDR3 bases are TGTGCCAGCAGTGAGAGTAGCTGGAGAGAGACCCAGTACTTC.

The V call is TRBV4-1, the J call TRBJ2-1, with D possibly matching TRBD1 (5 bases). V gave up 0 bases and J gave up 0 bases, with 9 bases separating them. CDR1 is MGHRA, CDR2 YSYEKL, per germline. The CDR3 runs 16 residues. The DNA of the CDR3 is TGCGCCAGCAGCCAAGATGACAGAAGCTCCTACAATGAGCAGTTCTTC. This gives the protein CASSQDDRSSYNEQFF.

The chain employs TRBV28 and TRBJ2-7, with TRBD1 matching over 10 bases. The V gene end was trimmed by 3 bases and the J gene end by 4 bases; junction bases not matched to a gene: 15. CDR3 length equals 18 residues. Germline values: CDR1 MDHEN, CDR2 SYDVKM. CDR3 DNA: TGTGCCAGCAGTTTGAGTGGGTTAGGCGGGACAGGGGCTTACGAGCAGTACTTC. This gives the protein CASSLSGLGGTGAYEQYF. The full variable domain, completed using reference TRBV28 and TRBJ2-7, is DVKVTQSSRYLVKRTGEKVFLECVQDMDHENMFWYRQDPGLGLRLIYFSYDVKMKEKGDIPEGYSVSREKKERFSLILESASTNQTSMYLCASSLSGLGGTGAYEQYFGPGTRLTVT.

Written as DNA, the CDR3 is TGTGCCAGTAGTATAGCACAGGGGGTCTATGGCTACACCTTC. Its protein product is CASSIAQGVYGYTF. The rearrangement joins TRBV19 to TRBJ1-2; 8 bases fit TRBD1. Per germline, CDR1 LNHDA and CDR2 SQIVND (reference sequence). V trimming: 1 base; J trimming: 4 bases; junction bases outside the gene matches: 2. This CDR3 has 14 residues.

The genes are TRBV5-4 and TRBJ2-7; D may be TRBD2 (6 bases). The ends were cut back, 3 bases at V and 3 bases at J, with 13 bases in the middle. The CDR3 consists of 14 residues. Germline V lookup: CDR1 SGHNT, CDR2 YYREEE (reference sequence). This CDR3 reads CASSSRGGRYEQYF. The CDR3 DNA reads as TGTGCCAGCAGCTCTAGGGGAGGCCGCTACGAGCAGTACTTC.

The rearrangement links TRBV6-5 to TRBJ2-1; 7 nucleotides line up with TRBD2. CDR3 length equals 13 residues. Germline-derived CDR1 and CDR2 are MNHEY and SVGAGI. J lost 6 bases, V lost 5 bases, and 4 bases had no gene match. The CDR3 region is CASSRPGGNEQFF. The CDR3, as DNA: TGTGCCAGCAGTCGCCCGGGAGGCAATGAGCAGTTCTTC.

The rearrangement joins TRBV19 to TRBJ2-6; D not resolved. CDR1 LNHDA and CDR2 SQIVND come from the germline V gene (reference sequence). The ends were cut back, 5 bases at V and 1 base at J, with 9 bases in the middle. The CDR3 contains 15 residues. The CDR3 reads CASSPSLSGANVLTF. Written as DNA, the CDR3 is TGTGCCAGTAGTCCCAGTTTGTCTGGGGCCAACGTCCTGACTTTC.